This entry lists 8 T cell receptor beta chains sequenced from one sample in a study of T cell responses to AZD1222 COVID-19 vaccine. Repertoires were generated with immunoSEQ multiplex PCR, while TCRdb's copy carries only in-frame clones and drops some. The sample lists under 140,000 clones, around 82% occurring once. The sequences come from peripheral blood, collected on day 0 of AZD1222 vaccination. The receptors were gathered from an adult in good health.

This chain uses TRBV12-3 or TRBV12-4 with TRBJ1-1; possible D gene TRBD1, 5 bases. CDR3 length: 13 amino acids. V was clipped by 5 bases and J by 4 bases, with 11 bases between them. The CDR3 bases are TGTGCCAGCAGTCTCGGGGGGGGCACTGAAGCTTTCTTT. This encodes CASSLGGGTEAFF.

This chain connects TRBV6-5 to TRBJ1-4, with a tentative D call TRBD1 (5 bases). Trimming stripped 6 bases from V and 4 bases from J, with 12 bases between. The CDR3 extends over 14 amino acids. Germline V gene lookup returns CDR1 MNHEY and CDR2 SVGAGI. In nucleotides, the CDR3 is TGTGCCAGCAGAAGACAGTCCCTTAATGAAAAACTGTTTTTT. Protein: CASRRQSLNEKLFF.

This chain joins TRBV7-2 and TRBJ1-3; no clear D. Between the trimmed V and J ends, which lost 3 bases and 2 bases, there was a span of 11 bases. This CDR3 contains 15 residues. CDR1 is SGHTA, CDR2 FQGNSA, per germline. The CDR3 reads CASSFLRAAGNTIYF. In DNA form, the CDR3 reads TGTGCCAGCAGCTTCCTTAGGGCTGCTGGAAACACCATATATTTT.

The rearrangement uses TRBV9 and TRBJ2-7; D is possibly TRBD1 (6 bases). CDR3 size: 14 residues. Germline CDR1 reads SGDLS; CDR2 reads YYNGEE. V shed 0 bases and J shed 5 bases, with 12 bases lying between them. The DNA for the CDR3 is TGTGCCAGCAGCGTAGATACAGGGTTCAACGAGCAGTACTTC. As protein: CASSVDTGFNEQYF.

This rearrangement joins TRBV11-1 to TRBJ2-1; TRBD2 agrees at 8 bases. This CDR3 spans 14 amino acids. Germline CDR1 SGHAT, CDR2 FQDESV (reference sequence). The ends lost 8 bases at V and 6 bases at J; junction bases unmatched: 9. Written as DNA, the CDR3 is TGTGCCAGCGGACGGCGGGGGGACTTCAATGAGCAGTTCTTC. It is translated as CASGRRGDFNEQFF.

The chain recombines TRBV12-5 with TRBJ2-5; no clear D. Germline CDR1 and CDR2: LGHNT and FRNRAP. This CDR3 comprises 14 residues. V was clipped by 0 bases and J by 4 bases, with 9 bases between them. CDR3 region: CASGLVSCSETQYF. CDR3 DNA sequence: TGTGCTAGTGGTTTGGTAAGTTGCTCAGAGACCCAGTACTTC.

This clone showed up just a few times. CDR3 coding DNA: TGTGCCAGCAGGGAACAGGTTTCCGCGGAGTTCTTC. It codes for CASREQVSAEFF. This rearrangement joins TRBV12-3 or TRBV12-4 to TRBJ2-1, with D perhaps TRBD1 (5 bases). This CDR3 comprises 12 residues. With 6 bases removed from V and 14 bases from J, the gap between germline ends came to 17 bases.

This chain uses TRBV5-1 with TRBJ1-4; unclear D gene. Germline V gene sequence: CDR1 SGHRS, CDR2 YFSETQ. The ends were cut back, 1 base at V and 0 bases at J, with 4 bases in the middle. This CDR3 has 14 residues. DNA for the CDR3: TGCGCCAGCAGCTTGTTTGCAACTAATGAAAAACTGTTTTTT. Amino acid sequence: CASSLFATNEKLFF.